A selection of T cell receptor beta chains follows, all from one sample in a study of early T cells in non-severe SARS-CoV-2 infection. TCRdb fed the 5' RACE reads into MiXCR, producing one record per CDR3 protein. The table lists 75,000 or so distinct CDR3 sequences, 10% to 15% of them singletons. The specimen sequenced was whole blood. Every receptor here comes from an adult who was a healthcare worker with PCR-confirmed SARS-CoV-2 infection or an uninfected control (not recorded which). The CDR3 runs from the conserved cysteine through the conserved F or W. Fields, in order: J gene, D gene, V gene, clone size, CDR3 protein, CDR3 DNA. A D gene is named only where the DNA matches it firmly. Rows may omit the clone size; those that give it use once, few, many or a size class.

TRBJ2-6,.,TRBV6-2/TRBV6-3,.,CASSRRPGANVLTF,TGTGCCAGCAGCAGGAGGCCTGGGGCCAACGTCCTGACTTTC
TRBJ2-3,TRBD1,TRBV20-1,.,CSARGPGTGGDTQYF,TGCAGTGCTAGAGGTCCCGGGACAGGGGGAGATACGCAGTATTTT
TRBJ1-1,TRBD1,TRBV29-1,few,CSAGQGIEAFF,TGCAGCGCGGGACAGGGAATTGAAGCTTTCTTT
TRBJ1-2,.,TRBV5-8,many,CASSSLRGRDNYGYTF,TGTGCCAGCAGCTCTTTGCGGGGGAGAGATAACTATGGCTACACCTTC
TRBJ2-2,TRBD1,TRBV29-1,many,CSGTGGTGELFF,TGCAGCGGGACAGGGGGCACCGGGGAGCTGTTTTTT
TRBJ1-5,.,TRBV4-2,many,CASSLESGPAQHF,TGTGCCAGCAGCCTAGAGTCGGGGCCTGCCCAGCATTTT
TRBJ2-2,TRBD1,TRBV4-1,.,CASSLDQGVVTGELFF,TGCGCCAGCAGCCTAGATCAGGGGGTCGTCACCGGGGAGCTGTTTTTT
TRBJ2-3,.,TRBV2,.,CASNTRLADTQYF,TGTGCCAGCAATACCCGGCTAGCAGATACGCAGTATTTT
TRBJ2-1,.,TRBV6-4,.,CASSDSVSLKQFF,TGTGCCAGCAGTGACTCGGTGTCCCTTAAGCAGTTCTTC
TRBJ2-2,TRBD2,TRBV19,many,CASSGLFTGELFF,TGTGCCAGTTCGGGACTATTCACCGGGGAGCTGTTTTTT
TRBJ2-5,.,TRBV29-1,.,CSVEVASWVAEETQYF,TGCAGCGTTGAAGTTGCTAGCTGGGTCGCTGAAGAGACCCAGTACTTC
TRBJ1-2,.,TRBV29-1,.,CSAEGRGYGYTF,TGCAGCGCAGAAGGCAGGGGCTATGGCTACACCTTC
TRBJ2-3,TRBD2,TRBV24-1,many,CATSDPARTSGDTDTQYF,TGTGCCACCAGTGACCCCGCCCGGACTAGCGGTGACACAGATACGCAGTATTTT
TRBJ2-7,TRBD2,TRBV29-1,.,CSVELRSGSSQQYF,TGCAGCGTTGAATTGCGTAGCGGGAGTTCTCAGCAGTACTTC
TRBJ2-3,TRBD2,TRBV12-3/TRBV12-4,.,CASSFLREGADTQYF,TGTGCCAGCAGTTTTCTCAGGGAGGGTGCAGATACGCAGTATTTT
TRBJ2-3,TRBD2,TRBV20-1,.,CSVAGVTDTQYF,TGCAGTGTCGCGGGGGTTACAGATACGCAGTATTTT
TRBJ2-3,.,TRBV7-2,few,CASSHRDRALTQYF,TGTGCCAGCAGCCACCGGGACCGCGCATTAACGCAGTATTTT
TRBJ2-5,TRBD2,TRBV29-1,few,CSARTSGAETQYF,TGCAGCGCCCGGACTAGCGGAGCGGAGACCCAGTACTTC
TRBJ1-4,.,TRBV18,.,CASSLRGTQLGELFF,TGTGCCAGCTCACTACGAGGAACTCAACTTGGGGAACTGTTTTTT
TRBJ2-1,TRBD2,TRBV7-8,many,CASSLREGGEQFF,TGTGCCAGCAGCCTCAGGGAGGGTGGTGAGCAGTTCTTC
TRBJ2-3,.,TRBV18,many,CASSPTVGTDTQYF,TGTGCCAGCTCACCGACAGTGGGCACAGATACGCAGTATTTT
TRBJ2-5,TRBD1,TRBV29-1,few,CSFDRGETQYF,TGCAGCTTTGACAGGGGAGAGACCCAGTACTTC
TRBJ2-3,.,TRBV18,.,CASSPLGKNTDTQYF,TGTGCCAGCTCACCCCTAGGGAAGAATACAGATACGCAGTATTTT
TRBJ2-7,.,TRBV5-1,many,CASSLDGGTTYEQYF,TGCGCCAGCAGCTTGGACGGCGGAACTACCTACGAGCAGTACTTC
TRBJ1-3,.,TRBV12-3/TRBV12-4,many,CASRPHGTGNTIYF,TGTGCCAGCAGACCACATGGAACTGGAAACACCATATATTTT
TRBJ1-6,.,TRBV6-5,.,CASTGGEASPLHF,TGTGCCAGCACCGGGGGGGAGGCTTCACCCCTCCACTTT
TRBJ1-2,.,TRBV25-1,many,CASSGFTGSGYTF,TGTGCCAGCAGTGGGTTTACAGGGAGCGGCTACACCTTC
TRBJ1-1,TRBD1,TRBV18,many,CASSTVQGQGNTEAFF,TGTGCCAGCTCAACTGTACAAGGACAGGGTAACACTGAAGCTTTCTTT
TRBJ1-1,.,TRBV6-5,.,CASSYQGSGEAFF,TGTGCCAGCAGTTACCAGGGGTCAGGTGAAGCTTTCTTT
TRBJ2-3,TRBD1,TRBV5-1,few,CASSFGQGADTQYF,TGCGCCAGCAGCTTTGGACAGGGGGCAGATACGCAGTATTTT
TRBJ2-7,.,TRBV10-3,.,CAISDAGRQGPYEQYF,TGTGCCATCAGTGATGCGGGACGGCAGGGGCCCTACGAGCAGTACTTC
TRBJ2-5,.,TRBV24-1,few,CAAQGPLTQETQYF,TGTGCCGCCCAGGGACCGCTTACCCAAGAGACCCAGTACTTC
TRBJ2-7,TRBD1,TRBV9,.,CASSRGQGAAEGF,TGTGCCAGCAGCCGGGGACAGGGGGCCGCCGAGGGTTTC